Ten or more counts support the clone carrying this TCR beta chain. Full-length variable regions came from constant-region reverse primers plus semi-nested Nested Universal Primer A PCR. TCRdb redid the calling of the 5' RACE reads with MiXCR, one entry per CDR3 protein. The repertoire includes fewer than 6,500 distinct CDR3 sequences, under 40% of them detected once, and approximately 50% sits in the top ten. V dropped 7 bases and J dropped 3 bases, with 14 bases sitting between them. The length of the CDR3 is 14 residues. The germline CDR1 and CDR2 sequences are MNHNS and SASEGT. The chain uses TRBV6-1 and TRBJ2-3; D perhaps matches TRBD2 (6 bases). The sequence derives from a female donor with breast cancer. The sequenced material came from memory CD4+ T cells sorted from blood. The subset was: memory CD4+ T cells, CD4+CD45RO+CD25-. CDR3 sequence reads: CASKKEGWTDTQYF. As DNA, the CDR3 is TGTGCCAGCAAGAAGGAGGGCTGGACAGATACGCAGTATTTT.